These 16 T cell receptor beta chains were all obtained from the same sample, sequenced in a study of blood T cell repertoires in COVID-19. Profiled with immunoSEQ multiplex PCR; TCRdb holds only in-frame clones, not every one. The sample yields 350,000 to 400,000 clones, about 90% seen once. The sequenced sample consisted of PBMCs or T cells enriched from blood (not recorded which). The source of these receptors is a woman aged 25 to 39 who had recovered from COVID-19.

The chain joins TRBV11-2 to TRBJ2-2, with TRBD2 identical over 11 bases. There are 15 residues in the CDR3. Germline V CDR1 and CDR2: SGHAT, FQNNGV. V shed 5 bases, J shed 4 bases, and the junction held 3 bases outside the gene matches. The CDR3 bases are TGTGCCAGCAGCGGAACTAGCGGGGGCACCGGGGAGCTGTTTTTT. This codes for CASSGTSGGTGELFF.

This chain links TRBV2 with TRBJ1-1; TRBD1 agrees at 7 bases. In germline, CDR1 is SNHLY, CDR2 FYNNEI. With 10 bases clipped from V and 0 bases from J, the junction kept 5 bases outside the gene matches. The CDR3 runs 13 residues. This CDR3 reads CATTGTVNTEAFF. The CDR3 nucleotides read TGTGCCACCACCGGGACAGTGAACACTGAAGCTTTCTTT.

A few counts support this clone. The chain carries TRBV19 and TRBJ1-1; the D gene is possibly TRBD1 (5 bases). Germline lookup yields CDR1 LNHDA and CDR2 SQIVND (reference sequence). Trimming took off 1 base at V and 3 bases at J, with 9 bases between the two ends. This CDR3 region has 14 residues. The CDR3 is CASSIVGGYTEAFF. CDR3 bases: TGTGCCAGTAGTATAGTGGGGGGATACACTGAAGCTTTCTTT.

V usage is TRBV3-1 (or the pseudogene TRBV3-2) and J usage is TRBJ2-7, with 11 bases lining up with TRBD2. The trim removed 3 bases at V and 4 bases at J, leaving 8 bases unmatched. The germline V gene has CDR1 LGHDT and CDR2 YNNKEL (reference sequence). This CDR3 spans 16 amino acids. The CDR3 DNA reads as TGTGCCAGCAGCCATACCGGAACTAGCGGGAGTTACGAGCAGTACTTC. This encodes CASSHTGTSGSYEQYF.

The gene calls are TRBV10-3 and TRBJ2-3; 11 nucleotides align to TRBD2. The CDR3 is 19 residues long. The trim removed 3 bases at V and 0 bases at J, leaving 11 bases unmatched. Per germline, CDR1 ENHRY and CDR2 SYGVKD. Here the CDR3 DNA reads TGTGCCATCAGTGACCTAACTAGCGGGAGAGCTGATAGCACAGATACGCAGTATTTT. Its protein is CAISDLTSGRADSTDTQYF.

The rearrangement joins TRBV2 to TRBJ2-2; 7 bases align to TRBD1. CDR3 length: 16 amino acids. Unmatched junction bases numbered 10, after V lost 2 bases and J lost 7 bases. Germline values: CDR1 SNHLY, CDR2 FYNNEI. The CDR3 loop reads CASSEYPAGGSGELFF. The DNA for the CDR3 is TGTGCCAGCAGTGAATATCCGGCAGGGGGTAGCGGGGAGCTGTTTTTT.

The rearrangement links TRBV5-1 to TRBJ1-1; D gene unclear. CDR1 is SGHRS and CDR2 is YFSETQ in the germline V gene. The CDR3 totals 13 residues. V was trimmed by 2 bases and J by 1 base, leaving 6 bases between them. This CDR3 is CASSLQTNTEAFF. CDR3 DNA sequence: TGCGCCAGCAGCTTACAGACGAACACTGAAGCTTTCTTT. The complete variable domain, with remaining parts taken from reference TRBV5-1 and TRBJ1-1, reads KAGVTQTPRYLIKTRGQQVTLSCSPISGHRSVSWYQQTPGQGLQFLFEYFSETQRNKGNFPGRFSGRQFSNSRSEMNVSTLELGDSALYLCASSLQTNTEAFFGQGTRLTVV.

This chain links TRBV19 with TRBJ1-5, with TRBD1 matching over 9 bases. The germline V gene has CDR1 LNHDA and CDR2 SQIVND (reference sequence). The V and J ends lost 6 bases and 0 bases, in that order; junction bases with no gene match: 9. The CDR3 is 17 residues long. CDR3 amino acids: CASRPGQGPYSNQPQHF. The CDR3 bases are TGTGCCAGTAGACCGGGACAGGGACCTTATAGCAATCAGCCCCAGCATTTT.

The CDR3: CASSRSGSVSGELFF. The CDR3 bases are TGCGCCAGCAGCCGTAGCGGGAGTGTCAGCGGGGAGCTGTTTTTT. This chain uses TRBV5-1 with TRBJ2-2; 9 bases agree with TRBD2. J was trimmed by 7 bases and V by 4 bases; bases with no gene match: 8. The CDR3 runs to 15 residues. CDR1 and CDR2 from the germline V gene are SGHRS and YFSETQ.

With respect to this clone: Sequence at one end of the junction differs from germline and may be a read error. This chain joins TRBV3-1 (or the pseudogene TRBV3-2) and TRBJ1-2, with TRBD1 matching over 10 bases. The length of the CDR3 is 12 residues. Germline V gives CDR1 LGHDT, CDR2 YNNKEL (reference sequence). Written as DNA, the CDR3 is TGTGCCAGCAGCCAAGGGGACAGGGGATTCAGCTTC. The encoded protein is CASSQGDRGFSF.

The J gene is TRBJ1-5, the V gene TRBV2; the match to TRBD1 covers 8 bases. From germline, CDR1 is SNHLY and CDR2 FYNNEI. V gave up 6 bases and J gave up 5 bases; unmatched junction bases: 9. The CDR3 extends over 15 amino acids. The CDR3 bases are TGTGCCAGCAGAGTCTCTACAGGGGGAGATCAGCCCCAGCATTTT. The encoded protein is CASRVSTGGDQPQHF.

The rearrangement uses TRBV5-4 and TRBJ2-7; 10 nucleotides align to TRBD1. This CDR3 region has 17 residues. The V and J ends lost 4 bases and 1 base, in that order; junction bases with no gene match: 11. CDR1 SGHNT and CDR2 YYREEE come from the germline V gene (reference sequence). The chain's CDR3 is CASSVGLPGQGSYEQYF. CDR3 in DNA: TGTGCCAGCAGCGTGGGTTTACCGGGACAGGGGTCCTACGAGCAGTACTTC.

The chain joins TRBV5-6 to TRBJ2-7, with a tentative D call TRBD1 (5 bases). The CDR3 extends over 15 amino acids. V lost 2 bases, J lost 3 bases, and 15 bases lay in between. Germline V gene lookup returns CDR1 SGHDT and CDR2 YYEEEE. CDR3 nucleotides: TGTGCCAGCAGCTTCAGGGAAATGGTTAACTACGAGCAGTACTTC. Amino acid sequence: CASSFREMVNYEQYF.

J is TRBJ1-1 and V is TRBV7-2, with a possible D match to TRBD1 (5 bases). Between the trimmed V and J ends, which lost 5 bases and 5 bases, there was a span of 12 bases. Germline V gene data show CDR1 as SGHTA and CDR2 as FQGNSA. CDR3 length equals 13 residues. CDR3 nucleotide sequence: TGTGCCAGCAGCAGGGAAAGACAGACTGAAGCTTTCTTT. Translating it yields CASSRERQTEAFF.

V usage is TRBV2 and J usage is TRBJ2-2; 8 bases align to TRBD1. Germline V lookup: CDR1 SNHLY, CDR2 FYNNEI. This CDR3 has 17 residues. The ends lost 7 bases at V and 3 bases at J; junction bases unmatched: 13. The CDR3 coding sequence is TGTGCCAGCATCCAATCACCCGGGACAGGCGACACCGGGGAGCTGTTTTTT. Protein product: CASIQSPGTGDTGELFF.

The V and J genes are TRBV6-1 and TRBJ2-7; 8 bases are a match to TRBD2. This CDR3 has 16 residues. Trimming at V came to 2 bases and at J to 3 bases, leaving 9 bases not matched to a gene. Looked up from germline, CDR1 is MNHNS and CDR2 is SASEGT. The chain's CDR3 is CASSERGLGNYYEQYF. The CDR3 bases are TGTGCCAGCAGTGAACGGGGACTAGGGAATTACTACGAGCAGTACTTC.